Below are 21 T cell receptor beta chains sequenced from a single sample in a study of blood T cell repertoires in COVID-19. The table came from immunoSEQ multiplex PCR; TCRdb's copy has only in-frame clones and leaves some out. The top ten hold less than 1.5% of the sample, which has 110,000 or so clones, about nine tenths seen once. Sequences were obtained from peripheral blood. All receptors derive from a human donor in a cohort sampled during active COVID-19.

This chain links TRBV5-1 with TRBJ1-1, with D possibly matching TRBD1 (5 bases). The CDR3 is 14 amino acids. The germline V gene encodes CDR1 SGHRS and CDR2 YFSETQ. V gave up 4 bases and J gave up 3 bases, with 13 bases separating them. This CDR3 is CASSDLSGDTEAFF. The CDR3 DNA sequence: TGCGCCAGCAGCGACCTTTCGGGGGACACTGAAGCTTTCTTT.

This sequence joins TRBV28 and TRBJ1-5; tentatively, D is TRBD1 (5 bases). Germline CDR1 is MDHEN and CDR2 is SYDVKM. Trimming removed 3 bases from V and 2 bases from J, with 11 bases in between. This CDR3 has 15 amino acids. CDR3 in DNA: TGTGCCAGCAGTTTGGCCCCGGGGGGCAATCAGCCCCAGCATTTT. This codes for CASSLAPGGNQPQHF.

The V gene is TRBV15, the J gene TRBJ2-2; TRBD2 agrees at 11 bases. The germline CDR1 and CDR2 sequences are LNHNV and YYDKDF (reference sequence). Losses at the gene ends were 1 base for V and 0 bases for J; bases not matched to a gene: 7. This CDR3 is 19 amino acids long. DNA for the CDR3: TGTGCCACCAGCAGAGCAGCTAGCGGGGGGTACGCGAACACCGGGGAGCTGTTTTTT. This codes for CATSRAASGGYANTGELFF. Full variable domain (missing parts from reference TRBV15 and TRBJ2-2): DAMVIQNPRYQVTQFGKPVTLSCSQTLNHNVMYWYQQKSSQAPKLLFHYYDKDFNNEADTPDNFQSRRPNTSFCFLDIRSPGLGDTAMYLCATSRAASGGYANTGELFFGEGSRLTVL.

V and J are TRBV11-3 and TRBJ2-5; D perhaps matches TRBD1 (5 bases). Trimming removed 1 base at V and 4 bases at J, with 16 bases between. The CDR3 is made up of 16 amino acids. Germline lookup yields CDR1 SGHNT and CDR2 YENEEA. The CDR3 DNA is TGTGCCAGCAGCTTAGGGGTAGGGGATGCTGGAGAGACCCAGTACTTC. This translates into CASSLGVGDAGETQYF.

V gene TRBV5-1 combines with J gene TRBJ2-6; 9 positions agree with TRBD1. Germline trimming cut 4 bases from V and 2 bases from J; bases unmatched to any gene: 10. The CDR3 runs 18 residues. Germline V gene sequence: CDR1 SGHRS, CDR2 YFSETQ. The CDR3 reads CASSLQGTGGAGANVLTF. For the CDR3, the DNA is TGCGCCAGCAGCCTCCAAGGCACAGGGGGCGCTGGGGCCAACGTCCTGACTTTC.

The gene calls are TRBV18 and TRBJ1-2; D perhaps matches TRBD1 (6 bases). CDR1 and CDR2 from the germline V gene are KGHSH and LQKENI. The CDR3 is 13 residues long. V lost 3 bases and J lost 7, with 12 bases in between. The CDR3 region has the DNA TGTGCCAGCTCACCGGGGGGGCGACTTGGCTACACCTTC. Amino acid sequence: CASSPGGRLGYTF.

The chain joins TRBV7-2 to TRBJ1-1, with D uncertain. V lost 3 bases to trimming and J lost 0 bases, with 5 bases between them. The CDR3 consists of 13 residues. Germline CDR1 and CDR2: SGHTA and FQGNSA. CDR3: CASSFVLNTEAFF. In DNA, the CDR3 is TGTGCCAGCAGCTTCGTTTTGAACACTGAAGCTTTCTTT.

The chain combines TRBV7-2 with TRBJ2-5; TRBD2 agrees at 7 bases. CDR3 size: 14 residues. Germline loops: CDR1 SGHTA, CDR2 FQGNSA. Unmatched junction bases numbered 3, after V lost 0 bases and J lost 5 bases. The CDR3, as DNA: TGTGCCAGCAGCTTAGCGGGGGAGGGGGAGACCCAGTACTTC. Its translation: CASSLAGEGETQYF.

This clone came up a few times. This chain links TRBV9 with TRBJ2-5, with a tentative D call TRBD2 (7 bases). Trimming removed 2 bases from V and 0 bases from J, with 23 bases in between. The CDR3 has 19 amino acids. The germline V gene has CDR1 SGDLS and CDR2 YYNGEE. CDR3 residues: CASSVRGGRTDPYQETQYF. The CDR3 nucleotides read TGTGCCAGCAGCGTTAGGGGAGGGCGGACAGACCCGTACCAAGAGACCCAGTACTTC.

The J gene is TRBJ1-5, the V gene TRBV7-9; possible D gene TRBD1, 5 bases. CDR3 size: 14 residues. CDR1 and CDR2 (germline): SEHNR, FQNEAQ (reference sequence). V was cut by 5 bases and J by 4 bases, with 12 bases left in between. In nucleotides, the CDR3 is TGTGCCAGCAGCCTGGGCGGGGGGAATCAGCCCCAGCATTTT. Translated, it gives CASSLGGGNQPQHF.

This chain connects TRBV19 to TRBJ2-7, with 8 bases fitting TRBD2. The trim removed 7 bases at V and 6 bases at J, leaving 5 bases unmatched. This CDR3 has 12 amino acids. Germline V gene sequence: CDR1 LNHDA, CDR2 SQIVND (reference sequence). CDR3 bases: TGTGCCAGTACGGGCGGGGGGCGCGAGCAGTACTTC. Residues: CASTGGGREQYF.

DNA of the CDR3: TGTGCCAGCAGCTTCTCCCGGGAACGGGACAGCGGGTCATCTAATGAAAAACTGTTTTTT. Its translation is CASSFSRERDSGSSNEKLFF. The chain links TRBV7-4 to TRBJ1-4; 7 bases are shared with TRBD1. Germline V gene sequence: CDR1 SGHVT, CDR2 SQSDAQ. Trimming took 3 bases from V and 3 from J; bases not matched to a gene: 19. The CDR3 totals 20 residues.

The table lists this clone with a count of one. J is TRBJ2-3 and V is TRBV10-3, with TRBD1 matching 8 bases. V shed 6 bases and J 2 bases; nucleotides not matched to a gene: 4. The CDR3 sequence is 14 residues long. Germline assignment: CDR1 ENHRY and CDR2 SYGVKD. CDR3 DNA sequence: TGTGCCATCAGGGACAGGGAATCCACAGATACGCAGTATTTT. It yields the protein CAIRDRESTDTQYF.

V and J are TRBV18 and TRBJ2-1; no reliable D call. The CDR3 spans 14 residues. Trimming cost V 3 bases and J 5 bases, with 11 bases left between them. Per germline, CDR1 KGHSH and CDR2 LQKENI. CDR3 protein: CASSPLRRDNEQFF. As DNA, the CDR3 is TGTGCCAGCTCACCGCTGAGACGGGACAATGAGCAGTTCTTC.

The chain has TRBV5-1 and TRBJ1-2, with D perhaps matching TRBD1 (5 bases). Per germline, CDR1 SGHRS and CDR2 YFSETQ. Deletions cut 0 bases from V and 3 bases from J, with 12 bases between. The CDR3 contains 15 residues. CDR3 region: CASSLGWGDDYGYTF. The DNA of the CDR3 is TGCGCCAGCAGCTTGGGATGGGGGGACGACTATGGCTACACCTTC.

The CDR3 coding sequence is TGTGCCAGCAGCTTGGGACGGGACTTGGGGCCTGAAGCTTTCTTT. Its protein product is CASSLGRDLGPEAFF. This chain joins TRBV7-9 and TRBJ1-1, with D tentatively TRBD1 (5 bases). The CDR3 extends over 15 amino acids. V was clipped by 3 bases and J by 6 bases, with 17 bases between them. CDR1 is SEHNR, CDR2 FQNEAQ, per germline (reference sequence).

This clone was detected a few times. The chain couples TRBV3-1 (or the pseudogene TRBV3-2) to TRBJ2-1; 12 bases fit TRBD2. Germline CDR1 reads LGHDT; CDR2 reads YNNKEL (reference sequence). J was trimmed by 2 bases and V by 5 bases; bases with no gene match: 4. The CDR3 covers 16 residues. The CDR3 sequence: CASSSLAGGTYNEQFF. In DNA, the CDR3 is TGTGCCAGCAGCTCGCTAGCGGGAGGGACCTACAATGAGCAGTTCTTC.

This clone has just one count. The chain recombines TRBV28 with TRBJ1-2; 9 nucleotides match TRBD1. Losses at the gene ends were 5 bases for V and 5 bases for J; bases not matched to a gene: 9. CDR3 length equals 15 residues. CDR1 is MDHEN, CDR2 SYDVKM, per germline. CDR3 in DNA: TGTGCCAGCAGTGAAGGACAGGGGATATTATATGGCTACACCTTC. This codes for CASSEGQGILYGYTF.

The V gene is TRBV5-6, the J gene TRBJ2-7; 7 nucleotides match TRBD2. The CDR3 runs to 15 residues. Germline lookup yields CDR1 SGHDT and CDR2 YYEEEE. J gave up 6 bases and V 2 bases, and 11 bases lay outside the gene matches. CDR3 in DNA: TGTGCCAGCAGCTTAAAGAGCGGGGTTCCGCGCGAGCAGTACTTC. This encodes CASSLKSGVPREQYF. Full variable domain (remainder filled in from reference TRBV5-6 and TRBJ2-7): DAGVTQSPTHLIKTRGQQVTLRCSPKSGHDTVSWYQQALGQGPQFIFQYYEEEERQRGNFPDRFSGHQFPNYSSELNVNALLLGDSALYLCASSLKSGVPREQYFGPGTRLTVT.

The J gene is TRBJ2-3, the V gene TRBV5-6; no clear D gene. V gave up 1 base and J gave up 3 bases, with 9 bases separating them. Germline CDR1 and CDR2: SGHDT and YYEEEE. CDR3 size: 14 residues. The CDR3 DNA sequence: TGTGCCAGCAGCTTGAATATGTTAACAGATACGCAGTATTTT. Encoded protein: CASSLNMLTDTQYF.

The V gene is TRBV11-3, the J gene TRBJ2-3; tentative D call: TRBD1 (5 bases). The germline V gene has CDR1 SGHNT and CDR2 YENEEA. The CDR3 has 13 amino acids. V was shortened by 5 bases and J by 4 bases, with 10 bases between the two germline ends. The CDR3 DNA reads as TGTGCCAGCAGCGGGCAGGGCGCAGATACGCAGTATTTT. Its protein product is CASSGQGADTQYF.